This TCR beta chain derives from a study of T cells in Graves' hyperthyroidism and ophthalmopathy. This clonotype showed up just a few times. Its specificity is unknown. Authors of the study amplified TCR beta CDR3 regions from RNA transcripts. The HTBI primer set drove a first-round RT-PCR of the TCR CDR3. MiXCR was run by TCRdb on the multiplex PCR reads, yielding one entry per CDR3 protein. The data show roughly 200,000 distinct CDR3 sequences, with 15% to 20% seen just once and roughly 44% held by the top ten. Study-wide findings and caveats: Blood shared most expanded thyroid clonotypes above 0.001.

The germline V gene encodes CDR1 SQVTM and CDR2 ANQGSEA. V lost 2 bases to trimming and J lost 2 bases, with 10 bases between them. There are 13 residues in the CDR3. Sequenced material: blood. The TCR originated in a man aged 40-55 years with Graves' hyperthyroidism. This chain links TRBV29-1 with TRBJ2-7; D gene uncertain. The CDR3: CSVELALTYEQYF. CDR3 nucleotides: TGCAGCGTTGAATTGGCACTGACCTACGAGCAGTACTTC.